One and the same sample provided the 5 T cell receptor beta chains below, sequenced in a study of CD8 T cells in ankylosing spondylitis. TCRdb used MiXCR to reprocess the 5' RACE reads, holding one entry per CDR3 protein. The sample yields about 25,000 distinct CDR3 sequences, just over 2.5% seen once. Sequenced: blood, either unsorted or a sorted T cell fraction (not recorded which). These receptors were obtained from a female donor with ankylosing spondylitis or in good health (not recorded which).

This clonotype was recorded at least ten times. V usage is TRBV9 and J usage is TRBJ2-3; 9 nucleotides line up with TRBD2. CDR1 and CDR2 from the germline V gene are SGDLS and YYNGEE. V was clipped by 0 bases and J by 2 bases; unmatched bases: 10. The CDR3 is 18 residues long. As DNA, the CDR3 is TGTGCCAGCAGCGTAGGTCTAGCGGGGAGGGTTACCACAGATACGCAGTATTTT. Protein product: CASSVGLAGRVTTDTQYF.

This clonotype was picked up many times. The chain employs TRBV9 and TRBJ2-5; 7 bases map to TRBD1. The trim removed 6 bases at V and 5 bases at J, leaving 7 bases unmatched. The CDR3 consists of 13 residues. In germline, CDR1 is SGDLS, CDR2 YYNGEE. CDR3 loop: CASTTGVGETQYF. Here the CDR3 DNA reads TGTGCCAGCACAACAGGGGTTGGGGAGACCCAGTACTTC.

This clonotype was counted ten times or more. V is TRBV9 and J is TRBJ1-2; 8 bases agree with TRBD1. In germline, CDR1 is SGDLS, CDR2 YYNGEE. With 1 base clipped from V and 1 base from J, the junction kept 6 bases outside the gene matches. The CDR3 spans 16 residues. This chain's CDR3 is CASSVSGQANNYGYTF. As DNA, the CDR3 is TGTGCCAGCAGCGTATCGGGACAGGCGAATAACTATGGCTACACCTTC.

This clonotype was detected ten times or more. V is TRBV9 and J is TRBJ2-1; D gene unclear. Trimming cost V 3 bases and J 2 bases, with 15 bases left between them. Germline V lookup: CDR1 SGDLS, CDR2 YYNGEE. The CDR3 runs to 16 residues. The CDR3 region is CASSAAAAVTYNEQFF. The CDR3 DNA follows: TGTGCCAGCAGCGCAGCCGCGGCTGTCACCTACAATGAGCAGTTCTTC.

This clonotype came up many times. CDR3 sequence reads: CASSVGTDGDSPLHF. For the CDR3, the DNA is TGTGCCAGCAGCGTAGGGACAGATGGGGATTCACCCCTCCACTTT. The genes are TRBV9 and TRBJ1-6; D might be TRBD1 (6 bases). CDR3 length: 15 amino acids. The germline V gene encodes CDR1 SGDLS and CDR2 YYNGEE. The V and J ends lost 0 bases and 8 bases respectively, with 12 bases between them.